This section outlines one T cell receptor (beta chain) sequence together with its context. Its antigen is unknown. Documented time point: cycle 4 day 1 (C4D1), after around six weeks of nivolumab. Each and every patient relapsed after autologous stem cell transplantation, and patients got differing brentuximab vedotin exposure. Classification of best responses gave complete response, partial response or progressive disease. This specimen comes from a study of PD-1 blockade in classical Hodgkin lymphoma. This CDR3 is built from 17 residues. Germline V CDR1 and CDR2: MNHNS, SASEGT. V shed 4 bases and J 2 bases; nucleotides not matched to a gene: 8. Method: immunoSEQ multiplex PCR; TCRdb's copy keeps in-frame clones and lacks some. Of approximately 90,000 clones in the sample, 83% were seen once. Notes on the study in general: With CD4+ cells, TCR diversity rose significantly by C4D1, but not with CD8+ cells. The repertoire differences lack a defined cause, possibly disease activity or prior therapy.

The sequenced sample was peripheral blood mononuclear cells (PBMCs), obtained before the fourth cycle of nivolumab. The sequence was collected from a human donor with classical Hodgkin lymphoma. The chain links TRBV6-1 to TRBJ2-3; 11 positions match TRBD2. The CDR3 DNA is TGTGCCAGCAGTGGAGCTAGCGGGAGGTATCCCACAGATACGCAGTATTTT. It yields the protein CASSGASGRYPTDTQYF.